This T cell receptor (beta chain) was sequenced for a study of OX40 agonist ivuxolimab in advanced cancers. The protocol was immunoSEQ multiplex PCR, while the TCRdb copy is restricted to in-frame clones and leaves out a portion. The profile covers more than 50,000 clones, with 70% to 90% appearing a single time and 0.69% taken by the ten largest. The germline V gene has CDR1 SSHAT and CDR2 FNYEAQ (reference sequence). Trimming left V 3 bases short and J 6 bases short, with 11 bases between. The CDR3 loop spans 14 amino acids. This material consisted of CD4+ or CD8+ T cells sorted from blood, taken in a trial of the OX40 agonist ivuxolimab. This sequence was found in an adult with an advanced solid tumor such as melanoma, head and neck, liver or kidney cancer. This chain uses TRBV7-7 with TRBJ2-2, with D maybe TRBD2 (5 bases). The CDR3 is CASSFSVDSGELFF. The CDR3 nucleotides are TGTGCCAGCAGCTTTAGCGTTGATTCCGGGGAGCTGTTTTTT.